The 7 T cell receptor beta chains below were found in one sample sequenced in a study of T cells after yellow fever vaccination. TCRdb fed the 5' RACE reads into MiXCR, producing one record per CDR3 protein. The data contain 200,000 to 250,000 distinct CDR3 sequences, approximately 3% of them singletons. The sample consisted of CD4+ T cells sorted from PBMCs, taken 10 days after the yellow fever booster vaccination. These receptors originate from a man aged 18 to 30 who received the YFV17D yellow fever vaccine.

This clonotype was picked up many times. The CDR3 protein is CAIRRDSYEQYF. The CDR3, as DNA: TGTGCCATCCGCCGGGACAGCTACGAGCAGTACTTC. V is TRBV10-3 and J is TRBJ2-7; 7 bases fit TRBD1. Germline lookup yields CDR1 ENHRY and CDR2 SYGVKD. This CDR3 has 12 amino acids. V dropped 8 bases and J dropped 3; count of bases not matched to a gene: 4.

This clonotype was found many times. V is TRBV27 and J is TRBJ1-5; D is ambiguous. Germline V gene lookup returns CDR1 MNHEY and CDR2 SMNVEV (reference sequence). The CDR3 is 15 amino acids. V gave up 3 bases and J gave up 0 bases, with 9 bases separating them. Here the CDR3 DNA reads TGTGCCAGCAGTTTTCGGCAGAATAGCAATCAGCCCCAGCATTTT. This gives the protein CASSFRQNSNQPQHF.

The J gene is TRBJ1-6, the V gene TRBV5-1; 8 nucleotides align to TRBD1. With 2 bases clipped from V and 8 bases from J, the junction kept 6 bases outside the gene matches. The germline V gene has CDR1 SGHRS and CDR2 YFSETQ. This CDR3 has 15 residues. CDR3 nucleotides: TGCGCCAGCAGCTTACGGACAGGGCAGGATTCACCCCTCCACTTT. As protein: CASSLRTGQDSPLHF.

This clonotype was counted ten times or more. The chain uses TRBV5-1 and TRBJ2-7, with no clear D. Germline CDR1 is SGHRS and CDR2 is YFSETQ. The V end was cut by 1 base, the J end by 3 bases, with 11 bases between. This CDR3 region has 14 residues. CDR3 region: CASSLYGSDYEQYV. The CDR3 DNA is TGCGCCAGCAGCTTGTATGGGTCCGACTACGAGCAGTACGTC.

This clonotype showed up many times. J is TRBJ2-1 and V is TRBV6-6, with D perhaps being TRBD1 or TRBD2 (5 bases each). Trimming stripped 6 bases from V and 2 bases from J, with 14 bases between. The germline V gene encodes CDR1 MNHNY and CDR2 SVGAGI (reference sequence). There are 15 residues in the CDR3. CDR3: CASRWGSGPYNEQFF. The CDR3 DNA sequence: TGTGCCAGCAGGTGGGGGTCCGGACCCTACAATGAGCAGTTCTTC.

Comments on this clonotype: The junction departs from germline at one end; a sequencing error may be responsible. J is TRBJ1-1 and V is TRBV12-3 or TRBV12-4; TRBD1 might be the D (6 bases). The CDR3 consists of 14 residues. CDR3 in DNA: TGTGCCAGCAGGAGGGGGGAGAAGTGGACTGAAGCTTTATTT. Its protein product is CASRRGEKWTEALF.

There are many counts of this clonotype. J is TRBJ2-3 and V is TRBV12-3 or TRBV12-4; 11 bases are a match to TRBD2. V shed 7 bases, J shed 5 bases, and the junction held 11 bases outside the gene matches. The CDR3 spans 16 residues. CDR3 in DNA: TGTGCCAGCACCGACTTTAGCGGGGGGGCGATAGATACGCAGTATTTT. It translates to CASTDFSGGAIDTQYF.